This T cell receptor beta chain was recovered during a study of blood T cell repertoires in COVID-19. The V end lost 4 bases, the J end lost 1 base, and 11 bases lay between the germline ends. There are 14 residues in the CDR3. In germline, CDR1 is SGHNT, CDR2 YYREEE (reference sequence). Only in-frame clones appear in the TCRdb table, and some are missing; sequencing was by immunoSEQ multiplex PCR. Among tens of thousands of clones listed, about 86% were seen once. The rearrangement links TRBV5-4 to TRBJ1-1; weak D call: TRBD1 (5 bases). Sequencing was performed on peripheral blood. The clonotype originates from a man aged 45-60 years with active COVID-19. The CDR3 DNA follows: TGTGCCAGCAGCCCGGGACTGAGGAACACTGAAGCTTTCTTT. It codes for CASSPGLRNTEAFF.